This TCR beta chain was captured in a study of blood T cell repertoires in COVID-19. The overall study: Specimens from acute and convalescent COVID-19 originated in the United States, Italy and Spain. Nucleic acid was either cDNA or gDNA, and it came from T cells, B-cell-depleted T cells, or PBMCs.

In the study's own analysis: Nucleated cell number was recorded as an estimate derived from reference gene primer amplification. Produced via immunoSEQ multiplex PCR; TCRdb's table is partial and in-frame only. V and J calls plus clone size are reproduced from that table; the DNA served to infer D and trimming. The data contain about 33,000 clones, roughly 75% of them singletons. CDR1 and CDR2 from the germline V gene are SGHAT and FQNNGV. This CDR3 has 14 amino acids. V dropped 4 bases and J dropped 6; count of bases not matched to a gene: 2. The receptor comes from a man aged 65 to 79 with acute or convalescent COVID-19. The gene calls are TRBV11-2 and TRBJ1-6, with TRBD1 matching 8 bases. What was sequenced was peripheral blood. For the CDR3, the DNA is TGTGCCAGCAGCTCCGGACAGGGTAATTCACCCCTCCACTTT. It specifies CASSSGQGNSPLHF.